Detailed here is one T cell receptor (beta chain). The target antigen is unknown. The germline V gene has CDR1 MGHDK and CDR2 SYGVNS. V lost 3 bases, J lost 1 base, and 16 bases lay in between. The CDR3 loop spans 16 amino acids. These data belong to a study of shared clonotypes between healthy human individuals. The wider study: Three plates were used per donor for CD4 naive, three for CD4 memory, two for CD8 naive and one for CD8 memory. Study-wide points: Researchers found naive subsets generally carried larger estimated richness than memory subsets.

The assay was run at deep level. Measured with immunoSEQ multiplex PCR; TCRdb has only the in-frame clones, and not every one. The sample has roughly 1,500,000 clones; 98% are singletons. The genes are TRBV25-1 and TRBJ2-7; tentative D call: TRBD2 (5 bases). This sequence was found in a man between 25 and 39 years old in good health. Sequencing input: naive CD4+ T cells sorted from blood. Sample subset: CD45RA+ positively selected. The CDR3 DNA reads TGTGCCAGCAGTGATATAGGGAGAAGCGGATCCTACGAGCAGTACTTC. Amino acids: CASSDIGRSGSYEQYF.